This passage covers 2 T cell receptor beta chains from one sample sequenced in a study of T-cell memory formation after mild COVID-19. TCRdb re-called the 5' RACE reads through MiXCR, storing one row per CDR3 protein. The table shows roughly 150,000 distinct CDR3 sequences, with roughly 15% occurring only once. The sequencing sample was made of PBMCs or a T cell subset sorted from them (not recorded which). These receptors were taken from an adult woman who had mild COVID-19 (a few samples of this study predate the infection). Cell type and time point are not known.

This clonotype has more than one count but fewer than ten. The chain joins TRBV13 to TRBJ1-6, with TRBD1 identical over 8 bases. Germline assignment: CDR1 PRHDT and CDR2 FYEKMQ (reference sequence). The V gene end was trimmed by 5 bases and the J gene end by 5 bases; junction bases not matched to a gene: 5. This CDR3 contains 15 residues. CDR3 residues: CASSIQTGDNSPLHF. The CDR3 DNA is TGTGCCAGCAGCATCCAGACAGGGGATAATTCACCCCTCCACTTT.

The chain carries TRBV6-6 and TRBJ2-7; D may be TRBD1 (6 bases). Between the trimmed V and J ends, which lost 5 bases and 2 bases, there was a span of 16 bases. There are 15 residues in the CDR3. Germline assignment: CDR1 MNHNY and CDR2 SVGAGI (reference sequence). CDR3 region: CASSIPGHETYEQYF. For the CDR3, the DNA is TGTGCCAGCAGTATCCCGGGACACGAAACCTACGAGCAGTACTTC.